This T cell receptor (beta chain) was recovered during a study of T cells in Graves' hyperthyroidism and ophthalmopathy. TCR beta CDR3 sequences were amplified from RNA transcripts. TCR CDR3 regions were first amplified by RT-PCR with HTBI primers. TCRdb analysed the multiplex PCR reads with MiXCR anew, one entry per CDR3 protein. The table lists around 370,000 distinct CDR3 sequences, 18% of them singletons. CDR1 and CDR2 (germline): SGHTS, YDEGEE. The V and J ends lost 7 bases and 1 base respectively, with 14 bases between them. The CDR3 covers 14 residues. This sequence was found in a man in his late teens or twenties with Graves' ophthalmopathy. The specimen was blood. This chain joins TRBV5-8 and TRBJ1-2; D is unclear. The CDR3, as DNA: TGTGCCAGCGGGAGGCAGAATTATAACTATGGCTACACCTTC. Translation: CASGRQNYNYGYTF.